This note documents a single T cell receptor (beta chain) sequence. This clonotype showed up just a few times. It has no known antigen specificity. One base away there is no much larger clone; base qualities are not given. Receptors were amplified or captured by RACE. Sequencing instrument: NextSeq 500. During library preparation, unique molecular identifiers were attached to individual cDNA molecules so that TCRs could be counted quantitatively and reproducibly. Each blood RNA sample was used to sequence both TCR alpha and TCR beta chains. Turning to the authors' computational methods: Samples had a median of about 96,000 TCRs, with a range from about 23,224 to 750,000. V, J and CDR3 annotation of the TCR reads was carried out using the Decombinator software suite. To make PS versus PT1 abundance plots, every sample was subsampled to the same number of TCRs (28,000). TCRs were defined as expanded if absent before sensitization and observed at least eight times at the 2-week time point. TCRdb reran the public reads through fastp at Q25 and MiXCR, keeping productive beta chains. Each CDR3 protein gets just one entry, which takes the most common genes and DNA from the rows behind it. The V and J calls here are based on TCRdb, not the publication. The sample table holds approximately 97,000 distinct CDR3 sequences, of which about an eighth were seen once. The ten largest clones capture 2.5% to 4% of the sample.

Interpreted using the paper, the time point label stands for: patch test 2, 6 weeks after DPC sensitization. In the paper's terms, the treatment or condition label means: therapeutic diphenylcyclopropenone sensitization with weekly scalp DPC. At each patch-test visit, blood was drawn before the patch test was applied. Patients were eligible if aged 18 to 70, diagnosed with alopecia and judged suitable for DPC therapy, and pregnant patients were excluded. Total RNA was isolated from unfractionated whole blood collected in Tempus Blood RNA tubes. This specimen belongs to a study of human T cells and chemical hapten exposure (dated by TCRdb to the early 2020s). Notes on the research overall: For sensitization, 2% DPC in acetone was applied to a roughly 2 cm by roughly 2 cm area of upper inner arm skin. Throughout the roughly 25-week study period, patients were also given weekly therapeutic DPC doses on the scalp. Patch testing was done on the upper back using Finn chambers containing 0.01% DPC, and results were scored after 6 days according to International Contact Dermatitis Research Group standards. The mostly female patient cohort included alopecia areata with under or over 50% scalp involvement, alopecia totalis and alopecia universalis. Libraries were pooled for sequencing, and variation in per-sample TCR yields was attributed mainly to small differences in library volumes within the pool. This study followed changes in the peripheral blood TCR repertoire in vivo during primary and secondary sensitization of alopecia patients to the hapten diphenylcyclopropenone (DPC). Blood samples were taken from patients before sensitization (week 0) and then at 2, 6 and about 24 weeks after DPC sensitization. About 29 alopecia patients gave blood for TCR sequencing at one to four time points (pre-sensitization, 2, 6 and 24 weeks).

Overall results and qualifications from the work: Because all patients had alopecia, a presumed autoimmune disease, the immune response of the patients might differ from that of healthy individuals. Significantly more large CDR3 similarity clusters were formed by expanded TCRs than by pre-sensitization or healthy control sets, consistent with antigen-driven responses. The number of PT1 expanded TCRs positively correlated with patch test score, significant at thresholds 8, 16 and 32 but not 4. The number of TCRs above 1 in 1000 frequency did not change with DPC sensitization; there was no evidence of global repertoire structure alterations. After repeated subsampling, changes were observed in the strength of the expansion versus patch-test correlation and in the threshold at which the correlation became significant.

From its cysteine to its phenylalanine, the CDR3 spans 14 amino acids. Only the CDR3 DNA is retained, 42 bases long and in frame from the first base. The V end loses 5 bases and the J end loses 3 bases, and a stretch of 14 bases separates them. From the germline V gene, CDR1 is SGHTA and CDR2 is FQGNSA. This chain is built from TRBV7-2 and TRBJ2-7; the D gene is perhaps TRBD2, from 5 matching bases. The receptor comes from a woman aged 40 to 50 with alopecia areata. Some clones in this sample may be carry-over from other donors' samples. Sequencing used whole blood, obtained in connection with sensitization to the hapten diphenylcyclopropenone (DPC). The CDR3 corresponds to CASSLGLLNYEQYF. The DNA sequence is as follows: TGTGCCAGCAGCCTCGGACTGTTAAACTACGAGCAGTACTTC.